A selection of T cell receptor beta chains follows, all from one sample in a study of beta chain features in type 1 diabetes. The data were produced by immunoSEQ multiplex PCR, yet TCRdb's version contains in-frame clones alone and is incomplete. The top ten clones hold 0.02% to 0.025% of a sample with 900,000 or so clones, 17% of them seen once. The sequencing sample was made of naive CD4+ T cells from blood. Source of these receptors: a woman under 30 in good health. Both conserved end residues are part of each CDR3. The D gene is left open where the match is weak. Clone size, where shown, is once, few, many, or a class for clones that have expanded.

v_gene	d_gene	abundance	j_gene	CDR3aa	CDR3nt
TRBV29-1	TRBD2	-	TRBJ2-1	CSVDKRTSGANNEQFF	TGCAGCGTTGATAAGCGGACTAGCGGGGCGAACAATGAGCAGTTCTTC
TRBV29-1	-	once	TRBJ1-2	CSVAETAYGYTF	TGCAGCGTTGCGGAGACAGCCTATGGCTACACCTTC
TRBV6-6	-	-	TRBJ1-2	CASSSDRPAGYTF	TGTGCCAGCAGTTCCGACAGGCCCGCTGGCTACACCTTC
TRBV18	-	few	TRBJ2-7	CASSPTQKLGFQYF	TGTGCCAGCTCACCAACGCAGAAGTTGGGCTTTCAGTACTTC
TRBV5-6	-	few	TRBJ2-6	CASSVGRAGANVLTF	TGTGCCAGCAGCGTCGGAAGGGCTGGGGCCAACGTCCTGACTTTC
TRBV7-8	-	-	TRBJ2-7	CASRLSGAADFYEQYF	TGTGCCAGCCGCCTCTCCGGGGCAGCTGATTTCTACGAGCAATACTTC
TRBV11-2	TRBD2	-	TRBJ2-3	CASSPWRGDTQYF	TGTGCCAGCAGCCCATGGCGGGGGGATACGCAGTATTTT
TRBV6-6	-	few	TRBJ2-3	CASSEARTDTQYF	TGTGCCAGCAGTGAGGCGAGGACAGATACGCAGTATTTT
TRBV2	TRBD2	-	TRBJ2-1	CASSERLAGLGEQFF	TGTGCCAGCAGCGAACGACTAGCGGGATTGGGTGAGCAGTTCTTC
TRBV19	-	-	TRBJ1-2	CASTFDRGYTF	TGTGCCAGTACGTTTGATAGGGGCTACACCTTC